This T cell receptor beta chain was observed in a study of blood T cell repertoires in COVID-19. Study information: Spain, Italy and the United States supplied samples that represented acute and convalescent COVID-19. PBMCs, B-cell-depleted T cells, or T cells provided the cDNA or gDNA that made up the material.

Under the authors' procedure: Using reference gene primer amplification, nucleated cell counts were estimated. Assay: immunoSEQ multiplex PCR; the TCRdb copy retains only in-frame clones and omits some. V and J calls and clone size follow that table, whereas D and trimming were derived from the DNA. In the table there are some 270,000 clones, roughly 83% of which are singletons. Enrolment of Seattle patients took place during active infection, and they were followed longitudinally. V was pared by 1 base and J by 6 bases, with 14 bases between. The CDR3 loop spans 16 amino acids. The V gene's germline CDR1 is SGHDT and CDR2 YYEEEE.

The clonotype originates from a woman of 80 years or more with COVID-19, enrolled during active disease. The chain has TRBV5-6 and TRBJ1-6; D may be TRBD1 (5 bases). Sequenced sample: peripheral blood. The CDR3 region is CASSLLGKGANSPLHF. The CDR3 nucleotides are TGTGCCAGCAGCTTGCTGGGAAAAGGGGCTAATTCACCCCTCCACTTT.